Only a few counts were recorded for the clone carrying this TCR beta chain. Antigen unknown. Generated by immunoSEQ multiplex PCR, the TCRdb table keeps only in-frame clones and is missing some. The data hold roughly 180,000 clones, with over 80% observed a single time. This sample is part of a study of T cell responses to AZD1222 COVID-19 vaccine. Overall study findings and caveats: As reported, nearly half of all spike-specific TCRs target variant regions that are unmutated.

The V end lost 5 bases, the J end lost 5 bases, and 15 bases lay between the germline ends. Germline V lookup: CDR1 MNHEY, CDR2 SVGAGI. There are 14 residues in the CDR3. The chain links TRBV6-5 to TRBJ1-2, with a possible D match to TRBD1 (5 bases). This sequence was found in an adult in good health. The source was peripheral blood, collected on day 0 of MenACWY control vaccination. CDR3 bases: TGTGCCAGCAGTATTCAGGGTTCGCGGTATGGCTACACCTTC. This gives the protein CASSIQGSRYGYTF.